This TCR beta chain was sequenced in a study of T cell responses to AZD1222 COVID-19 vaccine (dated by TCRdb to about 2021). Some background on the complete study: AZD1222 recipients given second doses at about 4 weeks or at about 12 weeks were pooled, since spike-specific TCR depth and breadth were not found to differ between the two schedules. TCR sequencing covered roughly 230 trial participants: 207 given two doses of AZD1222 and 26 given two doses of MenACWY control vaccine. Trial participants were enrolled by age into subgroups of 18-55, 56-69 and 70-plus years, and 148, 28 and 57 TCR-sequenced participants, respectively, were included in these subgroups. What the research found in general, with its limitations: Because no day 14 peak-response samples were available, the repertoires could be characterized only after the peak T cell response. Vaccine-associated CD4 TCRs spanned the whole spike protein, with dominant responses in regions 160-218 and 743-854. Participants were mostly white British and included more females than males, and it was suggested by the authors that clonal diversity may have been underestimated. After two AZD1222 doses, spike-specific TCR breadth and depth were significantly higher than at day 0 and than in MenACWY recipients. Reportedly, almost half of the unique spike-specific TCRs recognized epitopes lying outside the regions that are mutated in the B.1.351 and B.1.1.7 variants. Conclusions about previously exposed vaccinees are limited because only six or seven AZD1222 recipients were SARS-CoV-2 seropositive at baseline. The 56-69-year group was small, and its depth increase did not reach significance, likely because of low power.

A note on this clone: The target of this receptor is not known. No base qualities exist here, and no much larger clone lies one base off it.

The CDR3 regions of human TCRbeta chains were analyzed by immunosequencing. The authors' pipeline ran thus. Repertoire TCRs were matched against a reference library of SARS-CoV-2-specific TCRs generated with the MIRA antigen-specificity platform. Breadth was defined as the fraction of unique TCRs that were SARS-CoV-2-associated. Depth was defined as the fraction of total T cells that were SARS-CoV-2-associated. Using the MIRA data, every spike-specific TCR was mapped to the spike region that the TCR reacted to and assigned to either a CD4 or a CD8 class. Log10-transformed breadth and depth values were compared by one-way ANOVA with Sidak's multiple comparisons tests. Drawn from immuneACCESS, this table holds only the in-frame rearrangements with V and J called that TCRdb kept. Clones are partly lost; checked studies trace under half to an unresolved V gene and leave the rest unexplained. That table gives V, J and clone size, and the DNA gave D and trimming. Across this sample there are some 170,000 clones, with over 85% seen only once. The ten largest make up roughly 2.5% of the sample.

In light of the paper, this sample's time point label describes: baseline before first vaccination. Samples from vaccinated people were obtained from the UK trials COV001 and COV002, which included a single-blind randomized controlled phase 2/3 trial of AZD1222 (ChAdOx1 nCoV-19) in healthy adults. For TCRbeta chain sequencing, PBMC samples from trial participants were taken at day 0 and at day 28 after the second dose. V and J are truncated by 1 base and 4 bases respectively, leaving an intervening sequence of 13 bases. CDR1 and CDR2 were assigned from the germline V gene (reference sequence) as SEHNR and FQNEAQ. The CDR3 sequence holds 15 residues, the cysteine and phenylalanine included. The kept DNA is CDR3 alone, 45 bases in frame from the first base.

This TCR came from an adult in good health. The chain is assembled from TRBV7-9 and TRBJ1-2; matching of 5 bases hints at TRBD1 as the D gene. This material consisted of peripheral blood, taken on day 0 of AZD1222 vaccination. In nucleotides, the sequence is TGTGCCAGCAGCTTAGATAGGGGAACGAGCTATGGCTACACCTTC. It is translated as CASSLDRGTSYGYTF. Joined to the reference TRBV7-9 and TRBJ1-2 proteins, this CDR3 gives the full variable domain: DTGVSQNPRHKITKRGQNVTFRCDPISEHNRLYWYRQTLGQGPEFLTYFQNEAQLEKSRLLSDRFSAERPKGSFSTLEIQRTEQGDSAMYLCASSLDRGTSYGYTFGSGTRLTVV.